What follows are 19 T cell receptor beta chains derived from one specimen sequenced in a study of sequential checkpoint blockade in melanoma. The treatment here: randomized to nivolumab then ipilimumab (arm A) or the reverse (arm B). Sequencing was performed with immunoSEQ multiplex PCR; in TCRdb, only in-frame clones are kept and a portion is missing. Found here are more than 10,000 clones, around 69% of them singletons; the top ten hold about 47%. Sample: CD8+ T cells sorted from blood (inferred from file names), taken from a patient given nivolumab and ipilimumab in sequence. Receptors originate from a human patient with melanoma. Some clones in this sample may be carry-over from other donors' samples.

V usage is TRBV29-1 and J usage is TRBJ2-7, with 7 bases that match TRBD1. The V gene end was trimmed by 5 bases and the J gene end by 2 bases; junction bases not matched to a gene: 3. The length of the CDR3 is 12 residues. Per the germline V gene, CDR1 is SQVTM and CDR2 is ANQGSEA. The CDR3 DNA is TGCAGCGTTTTGGGACAGCCCTACGAGCAGTACTTC. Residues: CSVLGQPYEQYF.

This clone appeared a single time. CDR3 region: CASSSDREEEETQYF. The CDR3 nucleotides are TGTGCCAGCAGCTCAGACAGGGAGGAGGAAGAGACCCAGTACTTC. The chain uses TRBV7-2 and TRBJ2-5; tentative D call: TRBD1 (7 bases). The ends were cut back, 4 bases at V and 3 bases at J, with 15 bases in the middle. Germline-derived CDR1 and CDR2 are SGHTA and FQGNSA. The CDR3 consists of 15 residues.

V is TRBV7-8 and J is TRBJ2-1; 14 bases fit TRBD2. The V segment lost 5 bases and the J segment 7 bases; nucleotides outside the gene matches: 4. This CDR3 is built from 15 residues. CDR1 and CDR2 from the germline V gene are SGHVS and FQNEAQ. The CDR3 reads CASSPTSGGGNEQFF. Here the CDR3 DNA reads TGTGCCAGCAGCCCGACTAGCGGGGGGGGGAATGAGCAGTTCTTC.

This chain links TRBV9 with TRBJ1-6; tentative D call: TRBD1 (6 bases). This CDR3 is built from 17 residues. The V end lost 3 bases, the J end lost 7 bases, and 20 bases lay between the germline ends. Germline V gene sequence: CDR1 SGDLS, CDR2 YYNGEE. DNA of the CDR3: TGTGCCAGCAGCGCGACAGGTTCCATCCGTCGGAATTCACCCCTCCACTTT. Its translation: CASSATGSIRRNSPLHF.

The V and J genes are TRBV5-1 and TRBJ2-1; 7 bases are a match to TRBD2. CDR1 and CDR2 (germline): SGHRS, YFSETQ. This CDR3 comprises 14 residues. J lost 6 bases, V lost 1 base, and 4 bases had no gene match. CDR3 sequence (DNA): TGCGCCAGCAGCTTGAAGAGCGGGGTCAATGAGCAGTTCTTC. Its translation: CASSLKSGVNEQFF.

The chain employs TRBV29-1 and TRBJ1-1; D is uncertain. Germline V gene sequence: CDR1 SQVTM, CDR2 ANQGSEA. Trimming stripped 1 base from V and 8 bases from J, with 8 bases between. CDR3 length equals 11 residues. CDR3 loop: CSVEGETEAFF. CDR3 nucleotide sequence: TGCAGCGTTGAAGGAGAAACGGAAGCTTTCTTT.

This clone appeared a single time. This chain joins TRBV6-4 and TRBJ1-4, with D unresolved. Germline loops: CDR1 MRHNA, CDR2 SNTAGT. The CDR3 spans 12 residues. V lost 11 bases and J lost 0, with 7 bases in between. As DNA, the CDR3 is TGTGCCTCCTTCCCAACTAATGAAAAACTGTTTTTT. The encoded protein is CASFPTNEKLFF.

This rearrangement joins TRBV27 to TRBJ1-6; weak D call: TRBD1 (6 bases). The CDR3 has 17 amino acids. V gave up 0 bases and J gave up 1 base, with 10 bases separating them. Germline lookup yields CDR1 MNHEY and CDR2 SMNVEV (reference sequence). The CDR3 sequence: CASSLSTGSSYNSPLHF. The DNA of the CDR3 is TGTGCCAGCAGTTTATCCACAGGGTCATCCTATAATTCACCCCTCCACTTT.

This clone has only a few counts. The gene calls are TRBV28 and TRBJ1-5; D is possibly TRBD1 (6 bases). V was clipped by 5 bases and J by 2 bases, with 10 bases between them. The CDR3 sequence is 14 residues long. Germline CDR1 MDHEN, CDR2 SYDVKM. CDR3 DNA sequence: TGTGCCAGCAGTCACAGGGTGGGCAATCAGCCCCAGCATTTT. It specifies CASSHRVGNQPQHF.

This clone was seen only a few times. The CDR3 DNA follows: TGCGCCAGCAGCCCCCAGACAGGGTATGAGCAGTTCTTC. Its protein is CASSPQTGYEQFF. This chain joins TRBV4-1 and TRBJ2-1, with 7 bases lining up with TRBD1. The CDR3 is 13 residues long. Germline-derived CDR1 and CDR2 are MGHRA and YSYEKL. The ends lost 4 bases at V and 8 bases at J; junction bases unmatched: 5.

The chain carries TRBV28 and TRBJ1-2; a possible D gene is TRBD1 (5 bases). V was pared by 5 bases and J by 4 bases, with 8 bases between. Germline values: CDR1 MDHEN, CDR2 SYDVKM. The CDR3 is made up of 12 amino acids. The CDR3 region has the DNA TGTGCCAGCAGTCCCGACAGCTATGGCTACACCTTC. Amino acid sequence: CASSPDSYGYTF.

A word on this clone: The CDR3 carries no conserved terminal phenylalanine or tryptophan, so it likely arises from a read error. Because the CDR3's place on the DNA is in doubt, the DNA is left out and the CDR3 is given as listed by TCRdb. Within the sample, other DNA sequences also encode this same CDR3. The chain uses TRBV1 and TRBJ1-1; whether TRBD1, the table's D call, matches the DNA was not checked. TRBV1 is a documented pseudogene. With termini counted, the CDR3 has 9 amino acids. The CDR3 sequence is CTSSQDSPV.

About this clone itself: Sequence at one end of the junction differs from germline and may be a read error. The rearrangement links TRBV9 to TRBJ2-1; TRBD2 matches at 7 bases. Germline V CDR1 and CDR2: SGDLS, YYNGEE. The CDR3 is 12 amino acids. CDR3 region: CASSVGGLPKVF. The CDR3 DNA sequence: TGTGCCAGCAGCGTAGGGGGACTACCCAAGGTCTTC.

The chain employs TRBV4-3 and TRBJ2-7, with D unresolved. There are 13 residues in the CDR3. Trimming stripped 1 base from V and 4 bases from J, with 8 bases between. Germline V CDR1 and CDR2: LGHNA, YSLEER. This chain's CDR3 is CASSQGTGYEQYF. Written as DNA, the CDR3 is TGCGCCAGCAGCCAAGGTACCGGGTACGAGCAGTACTTC.

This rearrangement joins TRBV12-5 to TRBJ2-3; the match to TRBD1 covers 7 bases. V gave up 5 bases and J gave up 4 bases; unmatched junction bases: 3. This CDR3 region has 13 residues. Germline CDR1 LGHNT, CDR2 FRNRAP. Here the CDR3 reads CASGPGTADTQYF. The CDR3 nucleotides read TGTGCTAGTGGTCCCGGGACAGCAGATACGCAGTATTTT.

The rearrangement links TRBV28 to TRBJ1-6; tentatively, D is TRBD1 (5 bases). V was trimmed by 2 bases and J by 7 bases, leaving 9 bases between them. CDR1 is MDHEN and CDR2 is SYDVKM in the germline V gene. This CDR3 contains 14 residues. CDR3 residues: CASSLPTDNSPLHF. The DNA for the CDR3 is TGTGCCAGCAGTTTACCGACAGACAATTCACCCCTCCACTTT.

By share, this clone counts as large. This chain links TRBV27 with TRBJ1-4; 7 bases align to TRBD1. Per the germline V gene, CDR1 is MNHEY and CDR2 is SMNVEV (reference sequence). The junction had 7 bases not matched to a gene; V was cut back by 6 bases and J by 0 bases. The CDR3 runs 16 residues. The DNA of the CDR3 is TGTGCCAGCAGAGCGACAGGGTCCGCAACTAATGAAAAACTGTTTTTT. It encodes CASRATGSATNEKLFF.

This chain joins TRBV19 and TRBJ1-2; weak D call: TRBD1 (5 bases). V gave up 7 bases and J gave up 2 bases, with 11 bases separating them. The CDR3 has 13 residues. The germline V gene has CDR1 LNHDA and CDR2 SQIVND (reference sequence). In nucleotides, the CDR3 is TGTGCCAGTAATATCGACAGAAACTATGGCTACACCTTC. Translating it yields CASNIDRNYGYTF.

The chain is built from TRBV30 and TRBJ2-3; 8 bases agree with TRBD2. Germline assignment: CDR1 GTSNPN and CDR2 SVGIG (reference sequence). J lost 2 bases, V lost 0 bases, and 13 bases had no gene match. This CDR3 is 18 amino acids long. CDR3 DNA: TGTGCCTGGAGTGTGCGGGGGGCCCTTAAAAGGTCCACAGATACGCAGTATTTT. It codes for CAWSVRGALKRSTDTQYF. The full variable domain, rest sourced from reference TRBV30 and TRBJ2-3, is SQTIHQWPATLVQPVGSPLSLECTVEGTSNPNLYWYRQAAGRGLQLLFYSVGIGQISSEVPQNLSASRPQDRQFILSSKKLLLSDSGFYLCAWSVRGALKRSTDTQYFGPGTRLTVL.